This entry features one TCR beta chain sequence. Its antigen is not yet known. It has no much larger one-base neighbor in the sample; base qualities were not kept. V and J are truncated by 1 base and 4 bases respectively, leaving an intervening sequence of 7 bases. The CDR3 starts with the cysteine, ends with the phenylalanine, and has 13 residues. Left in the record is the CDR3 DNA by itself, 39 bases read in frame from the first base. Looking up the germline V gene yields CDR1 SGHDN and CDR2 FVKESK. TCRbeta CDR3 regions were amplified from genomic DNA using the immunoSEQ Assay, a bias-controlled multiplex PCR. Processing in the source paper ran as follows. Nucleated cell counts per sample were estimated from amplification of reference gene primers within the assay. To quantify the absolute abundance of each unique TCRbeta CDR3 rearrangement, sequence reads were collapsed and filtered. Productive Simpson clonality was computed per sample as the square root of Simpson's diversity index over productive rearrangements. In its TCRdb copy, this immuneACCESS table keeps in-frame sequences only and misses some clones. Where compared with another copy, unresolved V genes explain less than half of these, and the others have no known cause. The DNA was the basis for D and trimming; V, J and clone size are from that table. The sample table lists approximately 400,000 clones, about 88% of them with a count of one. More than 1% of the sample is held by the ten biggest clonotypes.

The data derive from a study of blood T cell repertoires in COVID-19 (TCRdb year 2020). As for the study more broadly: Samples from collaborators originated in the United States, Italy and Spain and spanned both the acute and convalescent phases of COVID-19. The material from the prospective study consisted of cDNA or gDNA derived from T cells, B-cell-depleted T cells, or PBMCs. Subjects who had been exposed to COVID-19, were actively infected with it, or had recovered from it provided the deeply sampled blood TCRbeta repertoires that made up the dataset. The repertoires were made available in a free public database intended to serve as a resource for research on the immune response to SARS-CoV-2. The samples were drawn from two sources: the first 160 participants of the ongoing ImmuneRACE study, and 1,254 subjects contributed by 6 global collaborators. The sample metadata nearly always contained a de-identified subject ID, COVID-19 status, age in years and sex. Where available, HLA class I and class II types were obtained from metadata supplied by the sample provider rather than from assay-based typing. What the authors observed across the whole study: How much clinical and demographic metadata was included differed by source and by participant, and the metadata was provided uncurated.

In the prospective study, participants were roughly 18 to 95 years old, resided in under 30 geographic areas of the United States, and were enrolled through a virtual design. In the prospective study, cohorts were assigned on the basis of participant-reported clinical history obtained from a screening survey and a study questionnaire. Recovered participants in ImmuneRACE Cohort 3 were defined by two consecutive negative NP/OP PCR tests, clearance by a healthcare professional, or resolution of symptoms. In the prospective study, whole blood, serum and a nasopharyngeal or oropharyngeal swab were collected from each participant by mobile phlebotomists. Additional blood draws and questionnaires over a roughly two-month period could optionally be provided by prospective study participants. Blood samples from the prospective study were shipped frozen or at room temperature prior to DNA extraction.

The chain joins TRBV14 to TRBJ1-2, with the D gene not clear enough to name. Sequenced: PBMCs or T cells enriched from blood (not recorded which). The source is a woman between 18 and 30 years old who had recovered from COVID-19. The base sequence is TGTGCCAGCAGCCAAGGCAGGTTCTATGGCTACACCTTC. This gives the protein CASSQGRFYGYTF. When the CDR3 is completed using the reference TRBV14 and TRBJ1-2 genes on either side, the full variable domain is EAGVTQFPSHSVIEKGQTVTLRCDPISGHDNLYWYRRVMGKEIKFLLHFVKESKQDESGMPNNRFLAERTGGTYSTLKVQPAELEDSGVYFCASSQGRFYGYTFGSGTRLTVV.